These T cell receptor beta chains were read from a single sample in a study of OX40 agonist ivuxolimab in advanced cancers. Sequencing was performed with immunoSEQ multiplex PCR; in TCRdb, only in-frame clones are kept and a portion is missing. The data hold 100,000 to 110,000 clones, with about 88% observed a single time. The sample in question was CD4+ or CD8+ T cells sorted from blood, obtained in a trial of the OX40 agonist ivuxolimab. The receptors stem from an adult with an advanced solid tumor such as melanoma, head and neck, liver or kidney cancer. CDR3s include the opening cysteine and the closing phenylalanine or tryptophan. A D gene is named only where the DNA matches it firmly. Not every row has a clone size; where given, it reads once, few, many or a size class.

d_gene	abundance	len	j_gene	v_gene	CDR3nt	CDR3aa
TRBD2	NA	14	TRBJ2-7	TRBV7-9	TGTGCCAGCAGCTTGGGGACTAGGGGTTCCGAGCAGTACTTC	CASSLGTRGSEQYF
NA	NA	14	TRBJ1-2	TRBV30	TGTGCCTGGAGTGGCTCGGGACATCGAAGTGGCTACACCTTC	CAWSGSGHRSGYTF
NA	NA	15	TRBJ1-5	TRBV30	TGTGCCTGGAGTACGGGTGTGGGGGGGAATCAGCCCCAGCATTTT	CAWSTGVGGNQPQHF
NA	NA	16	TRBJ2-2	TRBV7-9	TGTGCCAGCAGCTTAGCGCTTTCGGTACGAGCCGGGGAGCTGTTTTTT	CASSLALSVRAGELFF
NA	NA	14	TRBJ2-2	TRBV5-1	TGCGCCAGCACCTCCGCGACAGGTTCCGGGGAGCTGTTTTTT	CASTSATGSGELFF
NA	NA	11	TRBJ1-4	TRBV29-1	TGCAGCGTTGGGGGGCCTGAAAAACTGTTTTTT	CSVGGPEKLFF
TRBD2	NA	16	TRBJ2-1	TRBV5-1	TGCGCCAGCAGCTTGGGGACTAGCGGGGTTTACAATGAGCAGTTCTTC	CASSLGTSGVYNEQFF
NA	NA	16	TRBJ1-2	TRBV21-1	TGTGCCAGCAATATTACAGGGAACATTCTTAGGTATGGCTACACCTTC	CASNITGNILRYGYTF
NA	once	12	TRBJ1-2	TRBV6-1	TGTGCCAGCACCCGGGTTAACTATGGCTACACCTTC	CASTRVNYGYTF
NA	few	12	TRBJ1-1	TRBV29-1	TGCAGCGTCGTAGGACAGATCACTGAAGCTTTCTTT	CSVVGQITEAFF
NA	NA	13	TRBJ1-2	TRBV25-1	TGTGCCAGCAGTGAACAGGGCACCTATGGCTACACCTTC	CASSEQGTYGYTF
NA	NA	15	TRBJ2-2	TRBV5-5	TGTGCCAGCAGCTACAGGGTCACGAACACCGGGGAGCTGTTTTTT	CASSYRVTNTGELFF
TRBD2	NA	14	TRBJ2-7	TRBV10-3	TGTGCCATCAGTGAGGGTGGGGGGGCCTACGAGCAGTACTTC	CAISEGGGAYEQYF
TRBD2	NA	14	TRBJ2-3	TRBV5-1	TGCGCCAGCAGCAGCGGGGAGAGCACAGATACGCAGTATTTT	CASSSGESTDTQYF
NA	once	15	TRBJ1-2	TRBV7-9	TGTGCCAGCAGCTTAGAGCTGGCGAGCCACTATGGCTACACCTTC	CASSLELASHYGYTF
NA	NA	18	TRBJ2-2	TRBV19	TGTGCCAGTAGCCTACACGGGGTAGGTGTGGGTAACACCGGGGAGCTGTTTTTT	CASSLHGVGVGNTGELFF
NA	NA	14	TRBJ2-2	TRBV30	TGTGCCTGGAGTTTCGGGTGGAACACCGGGGAGCTGTTTTTT	CAWSFGWNTGELFF
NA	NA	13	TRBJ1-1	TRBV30	TGTGCCTATCGGGGGGGGCGAAGCACTGAAGCTTTCTTT	CAYRGGRSTEAFF
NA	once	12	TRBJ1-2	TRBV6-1	TGTGCCAGCAAAGGGACTAGGAATGGCTACACCTTC	CASKGTRNGYTF
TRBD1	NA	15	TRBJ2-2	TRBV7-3	TGTGCCAGCAGCCAGCGGACAGGGCTCGTCGGGGAGCTGTTTTTT	CASSQRTGLVGELFF